The present entry profiles one T cell receptor beta chain with its context. Its cognate antigen is unknown. The data are from a study of PD-1 blockade in classical Hodgkin lymphoma. Overall study results and limits: Diversity in CD4+ TCRs, unlike that measured in CD8+ TCRs, had risen significantly by C4D1.

Repertoires were generated with immunoSEQ multiplex PCR, while TCRdb's copy carries only in-frame clones and drops some. The sample lists 30,000 to 35,000 clones; roughly four fifths were seen once. In germline, CDR1 is SGHTA, CDR2 FQGNSA. There are 14 residues in the CDR3. V lost 1 base, J lost 10 bases, and 11 bases lay in between. Every patient relapsed after autologous stem cell transplantation, and brentuximab vedotin exposure varied. The source was peripheral blood mononuclear cells (PBMCs), collected at baseline. This chain connects TRBV7-2 to TRBJ1-6; D unclear. The sequence was obtained from a human donor with classical Hodgkin lymphoma. The CDR3 nucleotides read TGTGCCAGCAGCTTAGTCTGGACGGAGTCACCCCTCCACTTT. Translated, it gives CASSLVWTESPLHF.